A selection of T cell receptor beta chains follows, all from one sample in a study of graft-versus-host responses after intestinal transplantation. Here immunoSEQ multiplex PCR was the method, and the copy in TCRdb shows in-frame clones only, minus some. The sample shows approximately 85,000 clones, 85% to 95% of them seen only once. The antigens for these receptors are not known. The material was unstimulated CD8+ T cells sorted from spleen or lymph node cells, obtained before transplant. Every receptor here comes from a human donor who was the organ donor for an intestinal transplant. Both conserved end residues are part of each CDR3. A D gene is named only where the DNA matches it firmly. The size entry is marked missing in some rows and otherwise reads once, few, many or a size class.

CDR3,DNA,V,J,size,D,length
CASREFLDTEAFF,TGTGCCAGCAGGGAGTTTCTGGACACTGAAGCTTTCTTT,TRBV28,TRBJ1-1,once,.,13
CASSSLAGESYEQYF,TGTGCCAGCAGCTCTCTAGCGGGAGAATCCTACGAGCAGTACTTC,TRBV13,TRBJ2-7,.,TRBD2,15
CASSYLTVDNEAFF,TGTGCCAGCAGTTACTTGACAGTGGATAATGAAGCTTTCTTT,TRBV2,TRBJ1-1,.,.,14
CASSVVGDEQYF,TGCGCCAGCAGCGTCGTCGGGGACGAGCAGTACTTC,TRBV5-1,TRBJ2-7,.,.,12
CASSSPAGEAFF,TGTGCCAGCAGCTCACCCGCCGGAGAAGCTTTCTTT,TRBV5-4,TRBJ1-1,.,.,12
CASRRFAGQGMNTEAFF,TGCGCCAGCAGAAGATTTGCCGGACAGGGCATGAACACTGAAGCTTTCTTT,TRBV5-1,TRBJ1-1,.,TRBD1,17
CASSEWTDTQYF,TGCGCCAGCAGTGAATGGACAGATACGCAGTATTTT,TRBV10-2,TRBJ2-3,.,.,12
CASSGTWDYGYTF,TGTGCCAGCAGTGGTACATGGGACTATGGCTACACCTTC,TRBV6-5,TRBJ1-2,.,.,13
CASSLNGNEQFF,TGTGCCAGCAGCTTAAATGGCAATGAGCAGTTCTTC,TRBV7-3,TRBJ2-1,once,.,12
CASSEAPPLVGETQYF,TGTGCCAGCAGTGAAGCTCCCCCCCTAGTTGGGGAGACCCAGTACTTC,TRBV25-1,TRBJ2-5,.,.,16
CASSEGVYGSSAGNTIYF,TGTGCCAGCAGTGAAGGTGTGTACGGCTCCTCCGCTGGAAACACCATATATTTT,TRBV2,TRBJ1-3,.,.,18
CASSADRWNTEAFF,TGTGCCAGCAGCGCCGACAGGTGGAACACTGAAGCTTTCTTT,TRBV5-5,TRBJ1-1,.,.,14
CSVGQGFYEQYF,TGCAGCGTTGGGCAGGGGTTTTACGAGCAGTACTTC,TRBV29-1,TRBJ2-7,.,.,12
CASSPMQGMNTEAFF,TGTGCCAGCAGCCCCATGCAGGGTATGAACACTGAAGCTTTCTTT,TRBV7-6,TRBJ1-1,.,.,15
CASREPGVAGELFF,TGTGCCAGCAGAGAACCAGGGGTCGCCGGGGAGCTGTTTTTT,TRBV14,TRBJ2-2,.,.,14
CASSVGVNEKLFF,TGTGCCAGCAGCGTAGGAGTTAATGAAAAACTGTTTTTT,TRBV9,TRBJ1-4,.,.,13
CASNGELDRFNQPQHF,TGTGCCAGCAACGGAGAGCTTGACAGGTTCAATCAGCCCCAGCATTTT,TRBV2,TRBJ1-5,.,.,16
CASSVNPIREQYF,TGTGCCAGCAGCGTTAACCCAATTCGCGAGCAGTACTTC,TRBV9,TRBJ2-7,.,.,13
CASNGHRVDEKLFF,TGTGCCAGCAATGGCCACAGGGTGGATGAAAAACTGTTTTTT,TRBV6-5,TRBJ1-4,.,.,14
CASRNQILGGEKLFF,TGTGCCAGCAGAAACCAGATCTTAGGCGGTGAAAAACTGTTTTTT,TRBV6-4,TRBJ1-4,.,.,15
CASSPGGAGVHNEQFF,TGTGCCAGCAGCCCCGGTGGGGCGGGAGTCCACAATGAGCAGTTCTTC,TRBV5-4,TRBJ2-1,.,TRBD2,16
CASSPTDYSNQPQHF,TGCGCCAGCAGCCCCACAGATTATAGCAATCAGCCCCAGCATTTT,TRBV4-1,TRBJ1-5,.,.,15
CASSPSLGSGVSSYEQYF,TGTGCCAGCAGCCCCTCCTTGGGTAGCGGGGTTAGCTCCTACGAGCAGTACTTC,TRBV5-4,TRBJ2-7,.,TRBD2,18
CASSLGGTAIVDGLNTQYF,TGTGCCAGCAGCTTAGGAGGGACAGCGATCGTGGACGGTCTAAATACGCAGTATTTT,TRBV11-3,TRBJ2-3,.,TRBD1,19
CASSEPDWNEQFF,TGCGCCAGCAGTGAACCCGACTGGAATGAGCAGTTCTTC,TRBV10-1,TRBJ2-1,.,.,13
CASSQLGSEQFF,TGTGCCAGCAGTCAACTAGGTTCGGAGCAGTTCTTC,TRBV6-1,TRBJ2-1,.,.,12
CASSLIPWDEQYF,TGTGCCAGCAGCCTAATCCCCTGGGACGAGCAGTACTTC,TRBV14,TRBJ2-7,.,.,13
CASTPARSGAPQYF,TGTGCCAGTACCCCAGCAAGGTCGGGGGCTCCCCAGTACTTC,TRBV19,TRBJ2-5,medium-sized,.,14
CASTGLRTDTQYF,TGCGCCAGCACGGGACTACGCACAGATACGCAGTATTTT,TRBV4-1,TRBJ2-3,.,TRBD2,13
CASSHPGQGQLTDTQYF,TGTGCCAGCAGCCACCCTGGACAGGGACAACTCACAGATACGCAGTATTTT,TRBV7-6,TRBJ2-3,.,TRBD1,17
CASSSLRRGLNSPLHF,TGTGCCAGCAGCTCCCTACGCCGGGGGTTAAATTCACCCCTCCACTTT,TRBV11-2,TRBJ1-6,.,.,16
CAALFFGGADTQYF,TGTGCAGCGCTGTTCTTTGGGGGGGCAGATACGCAGTATTTT,TRBV2,TRBJ2-3,once,TRBD2,14
CASSLGYEQYF,TGTGCCAGCAGCTTGGGCTACGAGCAGTACTTC,TRBV5-4,TRBJ2-7,.,.,11
CASSDPGASSYNEQFF,TGTGCCAGCAGTGACCCGGGGGCAAGCTCCTACAATGAGCAGTTCTTC,TRBV25-1,TRBJ2-1,once,.,16
CASHAGTGQNEQYF,TGTGCCAGCCACGCCGGGACAGGGCAGAACGAGCAGTACTTC,TRBV2,TRBJ2-7,.,TRBD1,14
CASSLQGGETGAYGYTF,TGTGCCAGCAGTTTGCAGGGGGGCGAGACGGGCGCCTATGGCTACACCTTC,TRBV28,TRBJ1-2,.,TRBD1,17
CASSDSRVGYEQYF,TGTGCCAGCAGTGATTCTCGGGTTGGCTACGAGCAGTACTTC,TRBV25-1,TRBJ2-7,once,.,14
CASSPQGTRGGPLHF,TGTGCCAGCAGCCCCCAAGGGACACGAGGCGGGCCCCTCCACTTT,TRBV13,TRBJ1-6,.,.,15
CASRYTESGANVLTF,TGTGCCAGCAGATATACAGAGTCTGGGGCCAACGTCCTGACTTTC,TRBV28,TRBJ2-6,.,.,15
CASSQVREDEQFF,TGCGCCAGCAGCCAGGTCAGGGAAGATGAGCAGTTCTTC,TRBV4-1,TRBJ2-1,.,.,13